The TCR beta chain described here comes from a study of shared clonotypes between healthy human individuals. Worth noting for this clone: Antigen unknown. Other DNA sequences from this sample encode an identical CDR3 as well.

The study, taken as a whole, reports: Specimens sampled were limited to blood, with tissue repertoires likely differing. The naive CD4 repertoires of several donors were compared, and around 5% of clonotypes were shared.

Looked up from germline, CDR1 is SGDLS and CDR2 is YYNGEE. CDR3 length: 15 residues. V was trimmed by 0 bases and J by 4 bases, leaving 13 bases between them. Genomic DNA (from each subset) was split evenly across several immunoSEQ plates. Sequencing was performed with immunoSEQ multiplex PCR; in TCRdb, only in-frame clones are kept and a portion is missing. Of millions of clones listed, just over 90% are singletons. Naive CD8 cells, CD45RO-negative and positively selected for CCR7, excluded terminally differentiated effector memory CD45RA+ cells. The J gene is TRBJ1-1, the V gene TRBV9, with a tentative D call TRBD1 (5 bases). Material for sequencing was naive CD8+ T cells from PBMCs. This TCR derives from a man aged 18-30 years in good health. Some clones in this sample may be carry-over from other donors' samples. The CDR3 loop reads CASSVVGGAGTEAFF. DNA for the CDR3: TGTGCCAGCAGCGTAGTAGGAGGGGCTGGCACTGAAGCTTTCTTT.